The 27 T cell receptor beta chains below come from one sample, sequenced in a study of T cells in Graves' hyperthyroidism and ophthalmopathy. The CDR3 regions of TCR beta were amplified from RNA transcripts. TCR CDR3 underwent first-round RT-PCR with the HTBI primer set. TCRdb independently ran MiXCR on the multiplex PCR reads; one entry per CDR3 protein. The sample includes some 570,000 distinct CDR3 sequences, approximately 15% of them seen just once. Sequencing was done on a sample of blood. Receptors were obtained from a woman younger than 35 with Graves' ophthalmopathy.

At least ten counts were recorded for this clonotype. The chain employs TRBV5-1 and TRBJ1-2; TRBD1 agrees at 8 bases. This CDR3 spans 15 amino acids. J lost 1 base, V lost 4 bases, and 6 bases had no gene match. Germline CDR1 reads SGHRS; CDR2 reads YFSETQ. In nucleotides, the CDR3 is TGCGCCAGCAGCCGTGACAGGGGCAGTAACTATGGCTACACCTTC. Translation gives CASSRDRGSNYGYTF.

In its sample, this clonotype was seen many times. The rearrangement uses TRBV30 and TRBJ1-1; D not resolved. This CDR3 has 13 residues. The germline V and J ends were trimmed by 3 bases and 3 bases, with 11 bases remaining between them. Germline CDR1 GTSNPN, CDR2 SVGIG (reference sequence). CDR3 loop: CAWSPSGDTEAFF. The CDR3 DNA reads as TGTGCCTGGAGCCCCTCCGGGGACACTGAAGCTTTCTTT.

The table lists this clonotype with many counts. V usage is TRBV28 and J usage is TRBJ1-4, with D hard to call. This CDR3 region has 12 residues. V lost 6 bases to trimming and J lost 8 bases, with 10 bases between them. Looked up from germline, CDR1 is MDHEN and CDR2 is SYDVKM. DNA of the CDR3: TGTGCCAGCAGCCGCCACTACGAAAAACTGTTTTTT. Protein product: CASSRHYEKLFF.

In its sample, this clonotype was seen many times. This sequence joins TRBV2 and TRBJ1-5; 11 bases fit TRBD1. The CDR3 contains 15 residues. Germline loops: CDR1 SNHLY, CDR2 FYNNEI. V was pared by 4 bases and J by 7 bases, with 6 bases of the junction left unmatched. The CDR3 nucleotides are TGTGCCAGCAGTGTCGGACAGGGGGCAACCCAGCCCCAGCATTTT. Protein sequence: CASSVGQGATQPQHF. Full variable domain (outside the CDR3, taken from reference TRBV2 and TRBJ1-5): EPEVTQTPSHQVTQMGQEVILRCVPISNHLYFYWYRQILGQKVEFLVSFYNNEISEKSEIFDDQFSVERPDGSNFTLKIRSTKLEDSAMYFCASSVGQGATQPQHFGDGTRLSIL.

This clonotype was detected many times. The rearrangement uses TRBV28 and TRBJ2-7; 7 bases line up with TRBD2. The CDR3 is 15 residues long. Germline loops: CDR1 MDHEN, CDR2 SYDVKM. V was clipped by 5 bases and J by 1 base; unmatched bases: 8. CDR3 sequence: CASSVGRVRSYEQYF. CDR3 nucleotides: TGTGCCAGCAGTGTAGGGAGGGTACGGTCCTACGAGCAGTACTTC.

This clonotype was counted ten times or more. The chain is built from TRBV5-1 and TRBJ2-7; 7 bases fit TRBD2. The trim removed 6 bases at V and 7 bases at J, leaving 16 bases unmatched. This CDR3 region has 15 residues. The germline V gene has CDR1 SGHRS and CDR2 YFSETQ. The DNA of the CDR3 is TGCGCCAGCACCCTGGATCCGGGACTAACGGATGAGCAGTACTTC. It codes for CASTLDPGLTDEQYF.

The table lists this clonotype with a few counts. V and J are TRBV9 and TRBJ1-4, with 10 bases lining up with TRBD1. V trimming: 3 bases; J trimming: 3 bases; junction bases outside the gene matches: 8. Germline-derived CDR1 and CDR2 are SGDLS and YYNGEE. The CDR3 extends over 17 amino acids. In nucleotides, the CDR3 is TGTGCCAGCAGCGGATCGGGACAGGGGATCCCTAATGAAAAACTGTTTTTT. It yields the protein CASSGSGQGIPNEKLFF.

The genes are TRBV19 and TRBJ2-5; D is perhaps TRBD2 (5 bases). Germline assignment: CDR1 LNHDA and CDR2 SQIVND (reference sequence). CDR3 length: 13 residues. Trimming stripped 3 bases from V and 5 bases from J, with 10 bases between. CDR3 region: CASSMGAGETQYF. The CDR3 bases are TGTGCCAGTAGTATGGGAGCTGGGGAGACCCAGTACTTC.

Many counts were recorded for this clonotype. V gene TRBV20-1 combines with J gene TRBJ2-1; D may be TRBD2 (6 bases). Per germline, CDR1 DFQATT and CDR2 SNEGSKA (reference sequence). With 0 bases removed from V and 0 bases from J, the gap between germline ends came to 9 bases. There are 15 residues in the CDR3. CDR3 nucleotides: TGCAGTGCTAGAGATGCCGGGGGCTCCTACAATGAGCAGTTCTTC. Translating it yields CSARDAGGSYNEQFF.

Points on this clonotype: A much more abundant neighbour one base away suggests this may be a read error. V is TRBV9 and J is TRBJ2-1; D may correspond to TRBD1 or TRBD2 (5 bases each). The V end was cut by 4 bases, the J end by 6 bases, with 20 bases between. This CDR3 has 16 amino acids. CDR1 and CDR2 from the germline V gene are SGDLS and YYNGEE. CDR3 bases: TGTGCCAGCAGCCCCGGGGCAGGAATTTTCGTCAATGAGCAGTTCTTC. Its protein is CASSPGAGIFVNEQFF. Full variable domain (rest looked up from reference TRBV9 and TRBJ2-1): DSGVTQTPKHLITATGQRVTLRCSPRSGDLSVYWYQQSLDQGLQFLIQYYNGEERAKGNILERFSAQQFPDLHSELNLSSLELGDSALYFCASSPGAGIFVNEQFFGPGTRLTVL.

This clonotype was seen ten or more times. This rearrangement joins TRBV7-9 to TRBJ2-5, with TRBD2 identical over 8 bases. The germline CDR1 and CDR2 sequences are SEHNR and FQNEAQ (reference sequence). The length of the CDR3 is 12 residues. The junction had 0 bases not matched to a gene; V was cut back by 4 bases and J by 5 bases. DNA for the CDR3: TGTGCCAGCAGCTCGGGAGGGGAGACCCAGTACTTC. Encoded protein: CASSSGGETQYF.

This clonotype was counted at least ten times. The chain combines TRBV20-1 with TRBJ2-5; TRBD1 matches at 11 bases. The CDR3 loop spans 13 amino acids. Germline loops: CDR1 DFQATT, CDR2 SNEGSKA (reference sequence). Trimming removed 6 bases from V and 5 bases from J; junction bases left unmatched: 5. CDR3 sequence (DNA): TGCAGTGCCAGGGACAGGGGGATGGAGACCCAGTACTTC. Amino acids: CSARDRGMETQYF.

Here the CDR3 DNA reads TGTGCCAGCAGCTCAGAGAGGATTGGGGGGAGCACAGATACGCAGTATTTT. Residues: CASSSERIGGSTDTQYF. The rearrangement joins TRBV7-6 to TRBJ2-3; D is perhaps TRBD2 (6 bases). The CDR3 sequence is 17 residues long. Germline CDR1 SGHVS, CDR2 FNYEAQ. V lost 4 bases to trimming and J lost 0 bases, with 17 bases between them.

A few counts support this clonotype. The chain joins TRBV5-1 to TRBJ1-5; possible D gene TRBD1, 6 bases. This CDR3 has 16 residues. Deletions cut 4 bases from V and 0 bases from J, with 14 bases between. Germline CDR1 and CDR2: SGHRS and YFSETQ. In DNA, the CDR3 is TGCGCCAGCAGCCGGGGGCAAGGGGATAGCAATCAGCCCCAGCATTTT. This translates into CASSRGQGDSNQPQHF.

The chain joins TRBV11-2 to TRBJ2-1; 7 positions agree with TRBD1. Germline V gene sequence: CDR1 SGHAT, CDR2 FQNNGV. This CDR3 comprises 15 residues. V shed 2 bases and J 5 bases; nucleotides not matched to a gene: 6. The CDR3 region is CASSLRGQRNNEQFF. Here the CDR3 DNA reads TGTGCCAGCAGCTTACGGGGACAGAGGAACAATGAGCAGTTCTTC. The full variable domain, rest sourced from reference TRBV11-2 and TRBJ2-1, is EAGVAQSPRYKIIEKRQSVAFWCNPISGHATLYWYQQILGQGPKLLIQFQNNGVVDDSQLPKDRFSAERLKGVDSTLKIQPAKLEDSAVYLCASSLRGQRNNEQFFGPGTRLTVL.

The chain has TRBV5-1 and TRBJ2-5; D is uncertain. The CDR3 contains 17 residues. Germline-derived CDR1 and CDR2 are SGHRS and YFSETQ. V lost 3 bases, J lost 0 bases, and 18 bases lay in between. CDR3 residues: CASSSTRAGRYQETQYF. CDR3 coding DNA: TGCGCCAGCAGCTCGACCCGTGCTGGGCGATACCAAGAGACCCAGTACTTC.

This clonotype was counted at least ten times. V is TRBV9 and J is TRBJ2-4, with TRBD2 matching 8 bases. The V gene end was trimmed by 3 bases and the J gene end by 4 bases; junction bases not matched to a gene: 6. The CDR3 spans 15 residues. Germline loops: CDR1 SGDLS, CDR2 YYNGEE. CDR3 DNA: TGTGCCAGCAGCGAGGGACTAGGCCTAAAAAACATTCAGTACTTC. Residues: CASSEGLGLKNIQYF. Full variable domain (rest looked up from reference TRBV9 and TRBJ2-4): DSGVTQTPKHLITATGQRVTLRCSPRSGDLSVYWYQQSLDQGLQFLIQYYNGEERAKGNILERFSAQQFPDLHSELNLSSLELGDSALYFCASSEGLGLKNIQYFGAGTRLSVL.

The CDR3 region is CASSSGQAGTRAFF. DNA of the CDR3: TGTGCCAGCAGCAGCGGACAGGCGGGAACCCGGGCTTTCTTT. This chain uses TRBV7-9 with TRBJ1-1; 7 bases are shared with TRBD1. Trimming took 5 bases from V and 11 from J; bases not matched to a gene: 14. Germline CDR1 is SEHNR and CDR2 is FQNEAQ (reference sequence). The CDR3 runs 14 residues.

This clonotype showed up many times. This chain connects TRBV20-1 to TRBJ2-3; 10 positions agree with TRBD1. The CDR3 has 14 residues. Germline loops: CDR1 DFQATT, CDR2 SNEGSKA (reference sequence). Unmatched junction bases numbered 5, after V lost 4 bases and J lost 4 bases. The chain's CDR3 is CSATRDRGSDTQYF. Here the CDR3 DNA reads TGCAGTGCTACCCGGGACAGGGGTTCAGATACGCAGTATTTT.

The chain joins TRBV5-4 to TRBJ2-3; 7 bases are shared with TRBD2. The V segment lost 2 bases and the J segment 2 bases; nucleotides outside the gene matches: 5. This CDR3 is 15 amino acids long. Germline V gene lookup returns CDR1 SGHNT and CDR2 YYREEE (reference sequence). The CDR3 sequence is CASSFGGGTTDTQYF. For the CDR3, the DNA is TGTGCCAGCAGCTTCGGGGGAGGGACCACAGATACGCAGTATTTT. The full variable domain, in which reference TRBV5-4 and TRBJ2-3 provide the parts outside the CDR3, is ETGVTQSPTHLIKTRGQQVTLRCSSQSGHNTVSWYQQALGQGPQFIFQYYREEENGRGNFPPRFSGLQFPNYSSELNVNALELDDSALYLCASSFGGGTTDTQYFGPGTRLTVL.

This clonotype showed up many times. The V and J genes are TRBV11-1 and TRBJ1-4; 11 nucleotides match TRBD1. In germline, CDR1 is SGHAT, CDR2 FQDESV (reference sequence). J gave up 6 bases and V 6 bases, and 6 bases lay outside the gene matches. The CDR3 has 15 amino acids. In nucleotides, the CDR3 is TGTGCCAGCAGGCGGACAGGGGGCGCTGATGAAAAACTGTTTTTT. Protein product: CASRRTGGADEKLFF.

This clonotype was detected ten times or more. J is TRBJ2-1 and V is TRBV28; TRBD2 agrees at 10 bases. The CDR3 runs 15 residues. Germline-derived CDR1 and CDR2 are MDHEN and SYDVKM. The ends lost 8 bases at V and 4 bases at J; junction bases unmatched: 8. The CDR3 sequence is CASDDLAGVYNEQFF. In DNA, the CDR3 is TGTGCCAGCGACGACCTAGCGGGGGTTTACAATGAGCAGTTCTTC.

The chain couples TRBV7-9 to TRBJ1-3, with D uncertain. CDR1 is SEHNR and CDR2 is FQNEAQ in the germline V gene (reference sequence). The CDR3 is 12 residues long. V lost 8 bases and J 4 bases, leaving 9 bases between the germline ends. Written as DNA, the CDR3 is TGTGCCAGCTCTATCGCGGGAAACACCATATATTTT. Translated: CASSIAGNTIYF. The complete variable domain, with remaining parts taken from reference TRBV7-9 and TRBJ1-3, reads DTGVSQNPRHKITKRGQNVTFRCDPISEHNRLYWYRQTLGQGPEFLTYFQNEAQLEKSRLLSDRFSAERPKGSFSTLEIQRTEQGDSAMYLCASSIAGNTIYFGEGSWLTVV.

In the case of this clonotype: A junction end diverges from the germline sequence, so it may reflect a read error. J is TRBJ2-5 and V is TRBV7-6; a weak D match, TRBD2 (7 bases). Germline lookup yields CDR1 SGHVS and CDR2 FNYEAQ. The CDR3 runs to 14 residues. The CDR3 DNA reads TGTGTCAGCAGCTCGAAGGGGGGGAAAGGGACCCAGTACTTC. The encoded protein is CVSSSKGGKGTQYF.

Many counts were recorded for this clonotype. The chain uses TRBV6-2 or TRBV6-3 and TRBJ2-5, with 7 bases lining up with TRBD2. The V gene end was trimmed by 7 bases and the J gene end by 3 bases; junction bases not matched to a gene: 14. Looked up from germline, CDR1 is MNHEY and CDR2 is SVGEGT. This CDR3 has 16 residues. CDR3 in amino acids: CASTERPRLAEETQYF. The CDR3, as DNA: TGTGCCAGCACCGAGAGGCCCCGACTAGCAGAAGAGACCCAGTACTTC.

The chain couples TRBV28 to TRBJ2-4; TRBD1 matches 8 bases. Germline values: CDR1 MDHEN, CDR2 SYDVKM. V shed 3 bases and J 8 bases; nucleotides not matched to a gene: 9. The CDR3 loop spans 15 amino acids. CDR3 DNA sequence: TGTGCCAGCAGTTTTCGACAGGGGCTTGTGGACATTCAGTACTTC. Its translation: CASSFRQGLVDIQYF.

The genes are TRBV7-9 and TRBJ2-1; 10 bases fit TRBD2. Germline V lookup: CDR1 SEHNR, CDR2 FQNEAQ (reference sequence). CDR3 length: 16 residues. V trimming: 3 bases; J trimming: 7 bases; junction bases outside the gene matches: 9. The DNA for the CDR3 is TGTGCCAGCAGCTTGGGGTTTCTAGCGGGAGTTAATGAGCAGTTCTTC. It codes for CASSLGFLAGVNEQFF.